Listed here are 2 T cell receptor beta chains from one sample, sequenced in a study of blood T cell repertoires in COVID-19. Sequenced by immunoSEQ multiplex PCR; TCRdb stores in-frame clones only, minus some. The sample includes 360,000 or so clones, roughly 84% of them seen just once. Sequencing input: PBMCs or T cells enriched from blood (not recorded which). These receptors originate from a woman aged 25 to 39 who had recovered from COVID-19.

The chain is built from TRBV3-1 (or the pseudogene TRBV3-2) and TRBJ1-4; no firm D call. Trimming stripped 0 bases from V and 2 bases from J, with 7 bases between. The germline V gene has CDR1 LGHDT and CDR2 YNNKEL (reference sequence). The CDR3 contains 15 residues. CDR3 nucleotide sequence: TGTGCCAGCAGCCAAGAACTAGTCACTAATGAAAAACTGTTTTTT. It translates to CASSQELVTNEKLFF.

This chain joins TRBV6-5 and TRBJ2-7; 7 positions agree with TRBD1. J gave up 2 bases and V 2 bases, and 3 bases lay outside the gene matches. The germline gives CDR1 MNHEY, CDR2 SVGAGI. The CDR3 is 14 residues long. CDR3 DNA: TGTGCCAGCAGTTACCGACAGGGCCCCTACGAGCAGTACTTC. It yields the protein CASSYRQGPYEQYF.